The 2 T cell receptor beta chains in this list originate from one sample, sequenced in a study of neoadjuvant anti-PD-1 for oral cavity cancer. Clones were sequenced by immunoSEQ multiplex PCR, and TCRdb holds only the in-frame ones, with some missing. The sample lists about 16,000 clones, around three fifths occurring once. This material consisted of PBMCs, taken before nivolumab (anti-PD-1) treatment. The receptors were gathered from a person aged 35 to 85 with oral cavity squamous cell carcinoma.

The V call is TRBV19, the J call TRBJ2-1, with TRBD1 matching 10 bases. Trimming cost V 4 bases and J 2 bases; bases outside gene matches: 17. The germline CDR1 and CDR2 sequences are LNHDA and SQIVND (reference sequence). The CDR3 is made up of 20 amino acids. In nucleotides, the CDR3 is TGTGCCAGTAGTAGTCCCGGACAGGGGGGGGTAAAACTAGCCTACAATGAGCAGTTCTTC. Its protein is CASSSPGQGGVKLAYNEQFF.

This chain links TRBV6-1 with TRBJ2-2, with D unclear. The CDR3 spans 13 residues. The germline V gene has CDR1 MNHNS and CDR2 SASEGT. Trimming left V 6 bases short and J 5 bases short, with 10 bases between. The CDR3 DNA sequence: TGTGCCAGCAGATTAGACGGGACCGGGGAGCTGTTTTTT. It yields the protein CASRLDGTGELFF.